The 25 T cell receptor beta chains presented below share a single source sample, sequenced in a study of T cell repertoires in cytomegalovirus infection. Via MiXCR, TCRdb re-called the reads, giving one row per CDR3 protein. The table lists roughly 730,000 distinct CDR3 sequences, around 35% of them singletons. Their recognized antigens are unknown. The specimen was cultured PBMCs, collected from culture after CMV antigen stimulation. Receptors originate from a human donor in good health (CMV status not recorded). Some clones in this sample may be carry-over from other donors' samples.

The chain has TRBV20-1 and TRBJ2-1; 8 bases fit TRBD1. CDR1 and CDR2 from the germline V gene are DFQATT and SNEGSKA (reference sequence). The ends lost 0 bases at V and 8 bases at J; junction bases unmatched: 6. The CDR3 contains 14 residues. This CDR3 is CSARESRGQDEQFF. The CDR3 DNA reads as TGCAGTGCTAGAGAGTCCAGGGGGCAGGATGAGCAGTTCTTC.

The chain joins TRBV27 to TRBJ1-4, with D tentatively TRBD1 (5 bases). V dropped 0 bases and J dropped 4 bases, with 18 bases sitting between them. Germline-derived CDR1 and CDR2 are MNHEY and SMNVEV (reference sequence). This CDR3 spans 18 amino acids. Here the CDR3 reads CASSLSPPQGVGNEKLFF. CDR3 nucleotide sequence: TGTGCCAGCAGTTTATCCCCTCCCCAGGGTGTGGGTAATGAAAAACTGTTTTTT. Combining the CDR3 with reference TRBV27 and TRBJ1-4 gives the whole variable domain EAQVTQNPRYLITVTGKKLTVTCSQNMNHEYMSWYRQDPGLGLRQIYYSMNVEVTDKGDVPEGYKVSRKEKRNFPLILESPSPNQTSLYFCASSLSPPQGVGNEKLFFGSGTQLSVL.

The V gene is TRBV12-3 or TRBV12-4, the J gene TRBJ2-1; D not resolved. The CDR3 loop spans 14 amino acids. Trimming cost V 2 bases and J 5 bases, with 10 bases left between them. The CDR3 spells CASSLWAENNEQFF. The CDR3, as DNA: TGTGCCAGCAGTTTATGGGCGGAGAACAATGAGCAGTTCTTC.

Only a few counts were recorded for this clonotype. V gene TRBV5-1 combines with J gene TRBJ1-3; the D gene is possibly TRBD1 (5 bases). This CDR3 is built from 14 residues. V was trimmed by 2 bases and J by 7 bases, leaving 13 bases between them. CDR1 is SGHRS and CDR2 is YFSETQ in the germline V gene. CDR3 sequence reads: CASSFLQGGNTIYF. CDR3 nucleotides: TGCGCCAGCAGCTTTCTCCAGGGCGGGAACACCATATATTTT.

This clonotype was detected a few times. V gene TRBV7-4 combines with J gene TRBJ1-3; D unresolved. The CDR3 sequence is 13 residues long. Germline V gene data show CDR1 as SGHVT and CDR2 as SQSDAQ. V was trimmed by 6 bases and J by 0 bases, leaving 6 bases between them. The CDR3 nucleotides are TGTGCCAGCAGGGGCAGCTCTGGAAACACCATATATTTT. This encodes CASRGSSGNTIYF.

This clonotype was detected only a few times. V is TRBV19 and J is TRBJ1-2; the D gene is possibly TRBD1 (6 bases). The CDR3 is 15 residues long. Trimming cost V 4 bases and J 4 bases, with 16 bases left between them. Germline CDR1 reads LNHDA; CDR2 reads SQIVND (reference sequence). The CDR3 protein is CASSTAGRQAYGYTF. CDR3 coding DNA: TGTGCCAGTAGTACGGCCGGTCGACAGGCCTATGGCTACACCTTC. Full variable domain (outside the CDR3, taken from reference TRBV19 and TRBJ1-2): DGGITQSPKYLFRKEGQNVTLSCEQNLNHDAMYWYRQDPGQGLRLIYYSQIVNDFQKGDIAEGYSVSREKKESFPLTVTSAQKNPTAFYLCASSTAGRQAYGYTFGSGTRLTVV.

This clonotype was recorded many times. V is TRBV7-2 and J is TRBJ2-5; no definite D call. Germline assignment: CDR1 SGHTA and CDR2 FQGNSA. The CDR3 has 16 amino acids. Trimming stripped 2 bases from V and 5 bases from J, with 18 bases between. For the CDR3, the DNA is TGTGCCAGCAGCTTATCTCTGTTCGGGCGAATCGAGACCCAGTACTTC. Translated: CASSLSLFGRIETQYF.

The V call is TRBV20-1, the J call TRBJ1-2; 7 nucleotides agree with TRBD1. The CDR3 length is 12 residues. V gave up 3 bases and J gave up 7 bases; unmatched junction bases: 5. Looked up from germline, CDR1 is DFQATT and CDR2 is SNEGSKA (reference sequence). CDR3 nucleotides: TGCAGTGCTAGTCAGGGGGTTCGTGGCTACACCTTC. Protein: CSASQGVRGYTF.

This sequence joins TRBV19 and TRBJ1-2, with 8 bases matching TRBD1. V dropped 6 bases and J dropped 0; count of bases not matched to a gene: 6. This CDR3 comprises 15 residues. Germline loops: CDR1 LNHDA, CDR2 SQIVND (reference sequence). The CDR3 loop is CASRAQGVSNYGYTF. CDR3 in DNA: TGTGCCAGTAGAGCACAGGGGGTATCTAACTATGGCTACACCTTC.

The chain uses TRBV12-3 or TRBV12-4 and TRBJ2-1; the D gene is possibly TRBD2 (6 bases). The ends were cut back, 5 bases at V and 4 bases at J, with 15 bases in the middle. This CDR3 region has 15 residues. CDR3 bases: TGTGCCAGCAGTCCGGCGGGGAGGATGTACAATGAGCAGTTCTTC. This translates into CASSPAGRMYNEQFF.

The rearrangement links TRBV6-2 or TRBV6-3 to TRBJ2-5; TRBD2 agrees at 13 bases. With 5 bases clipped from V and 4 bases from J, the junction kept 25 bases outside the gene matches. CDR1 and CDR2 from the germline V gene are MNHEY and SVGEGT. The CDR3 runs to 22 residues. The CDR3: CASSPITGLVGLAGAYGETQYF. DNA of the CDR3: TGTGCCAGCAGTCCGATTACTGGGTTAGTAGGACTAGCGGGAGCTTACGGAGAGACCCAGTACTTC.

The V gene is TRBV29-1, the J gene TRBJ2-2; possibly TRBD1 for D (6 bases). V was shortened by 7 bases and J by 4 bases, with 10 bases between the two germline ends. Germline V CDR1 and CDR2: SQVTM, ANQGSEA. This CDR3 spans 12 amino acids. The CDR3 sequence is CSAQGVTGELFF. The CDR3 bases are TGCAGCGCACAGGGTGTCACCGGGGAGCTGTTTTTT.

The V call is TRBV6-6, the J call TRBJ1-4; D is perhaps TRBD1 (5 bases). Germline CDR1 reads MNHNY; CDR2 reads SVGAGI (reference sequence). Trimming took 7 bases from V and 3 from J, leaving 15 bases between them. The CDR3 extends over 15 amino acids. The CDR3 nucleotides are TGTGCCAGCACATCCCCCGGGGCAGCTAATGAAAAACTGTTTTTT. Protein sequence: CASTSPGAANEKLFF.

This clonotype was seen a single time. The chain recombines TRBV12-3 or TRBV12-4 with TRBJ1-1, with D possibly being TRBD1 (5 bases). The V end lost 5 bases, the J end lost 11 bases, and 15 bases lay between the germline ends. The CDR3 is 12 amino acids. The CDR3 reads CASSPFGAEAFF. Here the CDR3 DNA reads TGTGCCAGCAGTCCCTTTGGGGCAGAGGCTTTCTTT.

This clonotype was seen a handful of times. This chain uses TRBV7-8 with TRBJ1-1; D gene uncertain. This CDR3 has 14 amino acids. The germline V gene encodes CDR1 SGHVS and CDR2 FQNEAQ. The V and J ends lost 2 bases and 1 base respectively, with 8 bases between them. CDR3 region: CASSLFEWNTEAFF. The CDR3 nucleotides read TGTGCCAGCAGCTTATTTGAATGGAACACTGAAGCTTTCTTT.

This sequence joins TRBV20-1 and TRBJ1-2; no firm D call. This CDR3 contains 13 residues. The V end was cut by 0 bases, the J end by 4 bases, with 9 bases between. CDR1 DFQATT and CDR2 SNEGSKA come from the germline V gene (reference sequence). As DNA, the CDR3 is TGCAGTGCTAGAGAGGGGATGGCCTATGGCTACACCTTC. Protein product: CSAREGMAYGYTF.

The V and J genes are TRBV4-2 and TRBJ1-1; perhaps TRBD1 as D (5 bases). The CDR3 runs 15 residues. V lost 0 bases and J 1 base, leaving 9 bases between the germline ends. CDR1 and CDR2 from the germline V gene are LGHNA and YNFKEQ. The CDR3 loop reads CASSQEWGQNTEAFF. The CDR3 nucleotides read TGTGCCAGCAGCCAAGAATGGGGCCAGAACACTGAAGCTTTCTTT.

The V call is TRBV4-1, the J call TRBJ1-2, with D maybe TRBD1 (6 bases). Germline values: CDR1 MGHRA, CDR2 YSYEKL. Trimming took 1 base from V and 8 from J, leaving 20 bases between them. This CDR3 is 16 amino acids long. CDR3 region: CASSQASLGGAGGYTF. Written as DNA, the CDR3 is TGCGCCAGCAGCCAAGCGAGCCTGGGGGGGGCAGGGGGCTACACCTTC.

This chain connects TRBV28 to TRBJ1-5; 9 positions match TRBD1. This CDR3 region has 16 residues. Germline lookup yields CDR1 MDHEN and CDR2 SYDVKM. V gave up 4 bases and J gave up 7 bases; unmatched junction bases: 11. This CDR3 reads CASSSLIPDRGQPQHF. CDR3 bases: TGTGCCAGCAGTTCACTTATCCCGGACAGGGGACAGCCCCAGCATTTT.

This clonotype was counted between two and nine times. V and J are TRBV7-2 and TRBJ2-7, with D perhaps TRBD1 or TRBD2 (5 bases each). The CDR3 is 15 amino acids. In germline, CDR1 is SGHTA, CDR2 FQGNSA. The V end was cut by 5 bases, the J end by 0 bases, with 14 bases between. The CDR3 nucleotides are TGTGCCAGCAGCCCCCCTAGGGGACCCTCCTACGAGCAGTACTTC. This sequence encodes CASSPPRGPSYEQYF. The whole variable domain, remainder taken from reference TRBV7-2 and TRBJ2-7, is GAGVSQSPSNKVTEKGKDVELRCDPISGHTALYWYRQSLGQGLEFLIYFQGNSAPDKSGLPSDRFSAERTGGSVSTLTIQRTQQEDSAVYLCASSPPRGPSYEQYFGPGTRLTVT.

Only a few counts were recorded for this clonotype. The chain has TRBV15 and TRBJ2-1; D remains ambiguous. The CDR3 sequence is 13 residues long. Trimming left V 4 bases short and J 0 bases short, with 4 bases between. Per the germline V gene, CDR1 is LNHNV and CDR2 is YYDKDF (reference sequence). The CDR3 coding sequence is TGTGCCACCAGCACTTTCTCCTACAATGAGCAGTTCTTC. Amino acid sequence: CATSTFSYNEQFF.

This sequence joins TRBV15 and TRBJ2-1; maybe TRBD2 (6 bases). Trimming pared 0 bases from V and 0 bases from J, leaving 12 bases between. CDR1 and CDR2 from the germline V gene are LNHNV and YYDKDF (reference sequence). CDR3 length: 17 residues. CDR3 sequence: CATSRDPAGSSYNEQFF. CDR3 nucleotides: TGTGCCACCAGCAGAGATCCGGCGGGAAGCTCCTACAATGAGCAGTTCTTC. Combining the CDR3 with reference TRBV15 and TRBJ2-1 gives the whole variable domain DAMVIQNPRYQVTQFGKPVTLSCSQTLNHNVMYWYQQKSSQAPKLLFHYYDKDFNNEADTPDNFQSRRPNTSFCFLDIRSPGLGDTAMYLCATSRDPAGSSYNEQFFGPGTRLTVL.

A few counts support this clonotype. V gene TRBV7-2 combines with J gene TRBJ1-5; tentatively, D is TRBD1 (6 bases). The CDR3 is 13 amino acids. Trimming removed 4 bases at V and 7 bases at J, with 11 bases between. The germline V gene encodes CDR1 SGHTA and CDR2 FQGNSA. The CDR3 loop reads CASSSMQGQPQHF. The CDR3 region has the DNA TGTGCCAGCAGCTCCATGCAGGGGCAGCCCCAGCATTTT.

This clonotype occurred many times. The V gene is TRBV7-6, the J gene TRBJ2-3; 10 positions agree with TRBD2. CDR1 and CDR2 from the germline V gene are SGHVS and FNYEAQ. With 5 bases clipped from V and 1 base from J, the junction kept 3 bases outside the gene matches. CDR3 length: 15 residues. The CDR3 nucleotides are TGTGCCAGCAGCCGGGGGACTAGCGGCACAGATACGCAGTATTTT. Amino acids: CASSRGTSGTDTQYF.

The chain joins TRBV11-3 to TRBJ2-1, with D tentatively TRBD1 or TRBD2 (5 bases each). In germline, CDR1 is SGHNT, CDR2 YENEEA. Trimming removed 2 bases at V and 5 bases at J, with 13 bases between. This CDR3 is built from 15 residues. In DNA form, the CDR3 reads TGTGCCAGCAGCTTAATAGCAGGGAGCCACAATGAGCAGTTCTTC. Protein product: CASSLIAGSHNEQFF.